The T cell receptor beta chain under discussion was sequenced for a study of shared clonotypes between healthy human individuals. The V and J ends lost 0 bases and 4 bases, in that order; junction bases with no gene match: 9. Germline lookup yields CDR1 LGHNA and CDR2 YNFKEQ. This CDR3 has 17 residues. Naivety among CD8 cells was defined by CD45RO negativity and positive CCR7 selection, thereby excluding terminally differentiated effector memory CD45RA+ cells. TCRdb keeps only in-frame clones here, not all; method: immunoSEQ multiplex PCR. Here the sample spans about 2.1 million clones, around 93% being singletons. As for this clone: Antigen specificity is unknown.

Notes on the study in general: Relative to memory subsets, naive subsets generally showed larger estimated richness.

The chain links TRBV4-2 to TRBJ2-7, with 10 bases that match TRBD2. The specimen sequenced was naive CD8+ T cells from PBMCs. The TCR comes from a man between 18 and 35 years old in good health. Some clones in this sample may be carry-over from other donors' samples. This CDR3 is CASSQDIPLAGAYEQYF. The CDR3 bases are TGTGCCAGCAGCCAAGATATCCCCCTAGCGGGGGCTTACGAGCAGTACTTC.